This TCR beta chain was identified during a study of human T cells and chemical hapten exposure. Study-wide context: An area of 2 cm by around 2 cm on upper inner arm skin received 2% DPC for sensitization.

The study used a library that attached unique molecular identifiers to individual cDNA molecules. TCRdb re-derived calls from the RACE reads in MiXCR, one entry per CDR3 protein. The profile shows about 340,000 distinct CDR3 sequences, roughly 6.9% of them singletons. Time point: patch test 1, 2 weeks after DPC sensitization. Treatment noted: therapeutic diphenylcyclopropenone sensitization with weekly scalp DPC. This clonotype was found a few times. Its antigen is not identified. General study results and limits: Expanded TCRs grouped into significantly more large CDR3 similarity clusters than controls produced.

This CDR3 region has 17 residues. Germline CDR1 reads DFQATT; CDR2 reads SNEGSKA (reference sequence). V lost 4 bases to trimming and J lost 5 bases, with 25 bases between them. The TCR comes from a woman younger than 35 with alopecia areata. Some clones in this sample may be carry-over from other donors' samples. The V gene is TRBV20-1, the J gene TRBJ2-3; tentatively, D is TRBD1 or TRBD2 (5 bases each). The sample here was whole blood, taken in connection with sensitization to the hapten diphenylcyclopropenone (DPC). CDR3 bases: TGCAGTGCTAACCGGGACGAAGGGACCTCCCGAGGAGATACGCAGTATTTT. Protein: CSANRDEGTSRGDTQYF.